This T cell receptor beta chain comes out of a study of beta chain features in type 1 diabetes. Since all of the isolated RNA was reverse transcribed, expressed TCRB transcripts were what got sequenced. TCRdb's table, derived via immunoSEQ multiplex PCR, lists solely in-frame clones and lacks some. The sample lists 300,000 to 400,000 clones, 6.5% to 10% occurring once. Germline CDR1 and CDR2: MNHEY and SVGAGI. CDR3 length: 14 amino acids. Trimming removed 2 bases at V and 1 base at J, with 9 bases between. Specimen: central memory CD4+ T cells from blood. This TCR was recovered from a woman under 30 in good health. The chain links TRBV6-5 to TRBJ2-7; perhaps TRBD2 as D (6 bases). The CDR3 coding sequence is TGTGCCAGCAGTTACCCGGGGGAATCCTACGAGCAGTACTTC. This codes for CASSYPGESYEQYF.